A single sample gave rise to the 21 T cell receptor beta chains below, sequenced in a study of blood T cells in healthy people across ages. Together with a sample-barcoded 5' primer, a J-beta primer mix was included in a second PCR lasting about 6 to 11 cycles. TCRdb re-analysed the 5' RACE reads in MiXCR, keeping a single row per CDR3 protein. The sample holds around 750,000 distinct CDR3 sequences, roughly 53% seen once. Sequencing was carried out using blood. The receptors originated from a man at least 80 years old in good health.

This clonotype was detected a few times. This chain's CDR3 is CSARPTGIHGYTF. DNA of the CDR3: TGCAGTGCTAGACCGACAGGGATCCATGGCTACACCTTC. The chain combines TRBV20-1 with TRBJ1-2; TRBD1 matches 7 bases. This CDR3 contains 13 residues. Germline assignment: CDR1 DFQATT and CDR2 SNEGSKA (reference sequence). With 2 bases clipped from V and 6 bases from J, the junction kept 6 bases outside the gene matches.

This clonotype has only a few counts. The chain combines TRBV9 with TRBJ2-7; 7 bases match TRBD1. The CDR3 is 13 residues long. Germline assignment: CDR1 SGDLS and CDR2 YYNGEE. Trimming cost V 4 bases and J 5 bases; bases outside gene matches: 6. DNA of the CDR3: TGTGCCAGCAGCCTGATTACAGGGGACGAGCAGTACTTC. It codes for CASSLITGDEQYF. The variable domain in full, with the rest retrieved from reference TRBV9 and TRBJ2-7, is DSGVTQTPKHLITATGQRVTLRCSPRSGDLSVYWYQQSLDQGLQFLIQYYNGEERAKGNILERFSAQQFPDLHSELNLSSLELGDSALYFCASSLITGDEQYFGPGTRLTVT.

This rearrangement joins TRBV20-1 to TRBJ2-1, with D unclear. The J call may be in error: the DNA end matches TRBJ2-7 better. In germline, CDR1 is DFQATT, CDR2 SNEGSKA (reference sequence). This CDR3 has 12 amino acids. The CDR3 coding sequence is TGCAGTGCTACAACAGTAAACAATGAGCAGTACTTC. Protein: CSATTVNNEQYF.

The gene calls are TRBV6-5 and TRBJ2-1, with D possibly being TRBD1 (6 bases). Germline lookup yields CDR1 MNHEY and CDR2 SVGAGI. The CDR3 length is 14 residues. Trimming left V 4 bases short and J 4 bases short, with 11 bases between. The CDR3 sequence is CASSSDSPYNEQFF. CDR3 in DNA: TGTGCCAGCAGTTCGGACAGTCCTTACAATGAGCAGTTCTTC.

With respect to this clonotype: The junction differs from germline at one of its ends, possibly a read error. V is TRBV6-6 and J is TRBJ2-1; 9 bases fit TRBD1. Germline-derived CDR1 and CDR2 are MNHNY and SVGAGI (reference sequence). The CDR3 covers 15 residues. The CDR3 sequence is CASSATGGTYNELFF. CDR3 nucleotide sequence: TGTGCCAGCAGTGCGACAGGGGGAACCTACAATGAGCTGTTCTTC.

The J gene is TRBJ2-7, the V gene TRBV6-1; no clear D. The V and J ends lost 8 bases and 0 bases respectively, with 14 bases between them. The germline gives CDR1 MNHNS, CDR2 SASEGT. The CDR3 length is 14 residues. This CDR3 reads CASGKDRVSYEQYF. As DNA, the CDR3 is TGTGCCAGCGGGAAGGACCGAGTCTCCTACGAGCAGTACTTC.

V gene TRBV29-1 combines with J gene TRBJ2-6; TRBD1 or TRBD2 may be the D gene (6 bases each). Per germline, CDR1 SQVTM and CDR2 ANQGSEA. Trimming took 4 bases from V and 4 from J, leaving 11 bases between them. The CDR3 length is 14 residues. In DNA, the CDR3 is TGCAGCGTTGCGGGGGCAGGGGGGGCCAACGTCCTGACTTTC. This encodes CSVAGAGGANVLTF.

In its sample, this clonotype was seen once. The chain is built from TRBV5-6 and TRBJ2-4; 8 nucleotides align to TRBD2. Germline loops: CDR1 SGHDT, CDR2 YYEEEE. V was pared by 2 bases and J by 2 bases, with 6 bases of the junction left unmatched. The CDR3 runs 16 residues. The CDR3 protein is CASSFSSSGSKNIQYF. CDR3 nucleotides: TGTGCCAGCAGCTTTTCTTCTAGCGGGTCCAAAAACATTCAGTACTTC.

The rearrangement links TRBV6-1 to TRBJ1-2; a weak D match, TRBD1 (6 bases). V was cut by 0 bases and J by 5 bases, with 16 bases left in between. The CDR3 sequence is 16 residues long. Per germline, CDR1 MNHNS and CDR2 SASEGT. CDR3 nucleotide sequence: TGTGCCAGCAGTGAAGCGCAAGGGGGATGGACGTATGGCTACACCTTC. This codes for CASSEAQGGWTYGYTF.

V and J are TRBV29-1 and TRBJ2-7; 8 bases agree with TRBD1. The V segment lost 6 bases and the J segment 5 bases; nucleotides outside the gene matches: 12. Germline loops: CDR1 SQVTM, CDR2 ANQGSEA. The CDR3 consists of 14 residues. DNA for the CDR3: TGCAGCGTGAGAGACAGGGGATCATTCAACGAGCAGTACTTC. It is translated as CSVRDRGSFNEQYF.

In regard to this clonotype: One end of the junction does not line up with germline, which may come from a read error. V usage is TRBV5-1 and J usage is TRBJ2-1; TRBD2 agrees at 8 bases. CDR1 and CDR2 from the germline V gene are SGHRS and YFSETQ. The length of the CDR3 is 16 residues. The CDR3 DNA reads as TGCGCCAGCAGGACCGGGGGGGCCCAGACATACAATGAGCGGTTCTTC. This translates into CASRTGGAQTYNERFF.

The chain combines TRBV15 with TRBJ2-3; 7 bases align to TRBD2. Germline CDR1 is LNHNV and CDR2 is YYDKDF (reference sequence). With V trimmed by 0 bases and J by 8 bases, 5 bases remained unmatched. The length of the CDR3 is 14 residues. The CDR3 region has the DNA TGTGCCACCAGCAGAGATCTAGCGGCAGGTACGCAGTATTTT. This encodes CATSRDLAAGTQYF.

The J gene is TRBJ2-7, the V gene TRBV5-1; the match to TRBD2 covers 11 bases. The J segment lost 3 bases and the V segment lost 3 bases, leaving 5 bases of the junction unmatched. The germline V gene has CDR1 SGHRS and CDR2 YFSETQ. The CDR3 runs 15 residues. CDR3 sequence: CASSSGLADSYEQYF. The CDR3 nucleotides read TGCGCCAGCAGCTCGGGACTAGCGGATAGCTACGAGCAGTACTTC.

The chain is built from TRBV15 and TRBJ2-1; 8 nucleotides match TRBD1. The J call may be mistaken, given a closer DNA end match to TRBJ2-7. In germline, CDR1 is LNHNV, CDR2 YYDKDF (reference sequence). The length of the CDR3 is 17 residues. The CDR3 region is CATSRDLGTGLYNEQYF. The CDR3 DNA is TGTGCCACCAGCAGAGATCTGGGGACAGGACTCTACAATGAGCAGTACTTC.

The chain combines TRBV21-1 with TRBJ2-3; TRBD2, the D gene given by the table, was not confirmed from the DNA. TRBV21-1 is a pseudogene. This CDR3 has 18 amino acids. CDR3 in DNA: TGTGCCAGCAGCACTCCAAAGAGGAGCGGGAGAGCCACAGATACGCGGTATTTT. Translated, it gives CASSTPKRSGRATDTRYF.

The chain couples TRBV29-1 to TRBJ1-2; D gene uncertain. The CDR3 runs to 11 residues. Trimming took 7 bases from V and 13 from J, leaving 19 bases between them. CDR1 and CDR2 (germline): SQVTM, ANQGSEA. CDR3 amino acids: CSANTGSRLTF. The CDR3 region has the DNA TGCAGCGCTAATACCGGGTCCAGGCTCACCTTC.

The chain links TRBV29-1 to TRBJ2-6; TRBD1 agrees at 9 bases. V lost 3 bases to trimming and J lost 2 bases; unmatched junction nucleotides: 11. The CDR3 is 18 amino acids. Germline CDR1 SQVTM, CDR2 ANQGSEA. The CDR3 reads CSVDSETGGVAGANVLTF. The CDR3, as DNA: TGCAGCGTTGACTCTGAGACAGGGGGAGTAGCTGGGGCCAACGTCCTGACTTTC.

This clonotype occurred once. The CDR3 DNA is TGTGCCACCAGCAGAGATACACTAGCGAACAATGAGCAGTACTTC. It codes for CATSRDTLANNEQYF. The rearrangement joins TRBV15 to TRBJ2-1, with 7 bases matching TRBD2. Matching the DNA end better, TRBJ2-7 makes the J call doubtful. Germline V lookup: CDR1 LNHNV, CDR2 YYDKDF (reference sequence). There are 15 residues in the CDR3.

The chain has TRBV5-5 and TRBJ1-6; 7 bases are a match to TRBD1. The J segment lost 7 bases and the V segment lost 6 bases, leaving 10 bases of the junction unmatched. Germline V gene data show CDR1 as SGHKS and CDR2 as YYEKEE (reference sequence). The CDR3 is 15 residues long. CDR3 sequence (DNA): TGTGCCAGCAAAGAAACGACAGGGAAGAATTCACCCCTCCACTTT. Protein product: CASKETTGKNSPLHF.

The chain carries TRBV12-3 or TRBV12-4 and TRBJ2-3; 11 nucleotides align to TRBD2. CDR3 size: 16 residues. With V trimmed by 6 bases and J by 14 bases, 19 bases remained unmatched. The CDR3 loop is CASSLSPSGRSAYAYF. The CDR3 nucleotides are TGTGCCAGCAGCCTCAGCCCTAGCGGGAGGTCAGCATACGCGTATTTT.

This clonotype was seen many times. The chain uses TRBV20-1 and TRBJ2-3; 13 bases align to TRBD2. V trimming: 2 bases; J trimming: 2 bases; junction bases outside the gene matches: 4. The length of the CDR3 is 16 residues. The V gene's germline CDR1 is DFQATT and CDR2 SNEGSKA (reference sequence). Here the CDR3 DNA reads TGCAGTGCTAGACCGGGACTAGCGGGAACCACAGATACGCAGTATTTT. It specifies CSARPGLAGTTDTQYF.